The clone carrying this T cell receptor (beta chain) was counted a few times. Its antigen remains unidentified. Germline-derived CDR1 and CDR2 are LNHDA and SQIVND (reference sequence). The CDR3 has 15 amino acids. Trimming stripped 0 bases from V and 5 bases from J, with 14 bases between. This specimen comes from a study of T cells after yellow fever vaccination. Whole-study context: SMART-Seq v4 Ultra Low Input handled preparation of low-cell-number fractions. The study's findings and limits: The booster response re-showed most primary clones: about 96% CD4, 88% CD8.

A process of 5'RACE template switching, which added a universal primer site and UMIs, was used to make TCR cDNA. MiXCR was run by TCRdb on the 5' RACE reads, yielding one entry per CDR3 protein. Among around 200,000 distinct CDR3 sequences listed, 8% to 13% were seen once. This TCR derives from a young man who received the YFV17D yellow fever vaccine. The input for sequencing was CD8+ T cells sorted from PBMCs, taken 15 days after the yellow fever booster vaccination. This chain links TRBV19 with TRBJ2-7, with no clear D. DNA of the CDR3: TGTGCCAGTAGTATAGAGGGTTCCGCCGCTAACGAGCAGTACTTC. Protein product: CASSIEGSAANEQYF. Looking up the rest from reference TRBV19 and TRBJ2-7 gives the full variable domain: DGGITQSPKYLFRKEGQNVTLSCEQNLNHDAMYWYRQDPGQGLRLIYYSQIVNDFQKGDIAEGYSVSREKKESFPLTVTSAQKNPTAFYLCASSIEGSAANEQYFGPGTRLTVT.